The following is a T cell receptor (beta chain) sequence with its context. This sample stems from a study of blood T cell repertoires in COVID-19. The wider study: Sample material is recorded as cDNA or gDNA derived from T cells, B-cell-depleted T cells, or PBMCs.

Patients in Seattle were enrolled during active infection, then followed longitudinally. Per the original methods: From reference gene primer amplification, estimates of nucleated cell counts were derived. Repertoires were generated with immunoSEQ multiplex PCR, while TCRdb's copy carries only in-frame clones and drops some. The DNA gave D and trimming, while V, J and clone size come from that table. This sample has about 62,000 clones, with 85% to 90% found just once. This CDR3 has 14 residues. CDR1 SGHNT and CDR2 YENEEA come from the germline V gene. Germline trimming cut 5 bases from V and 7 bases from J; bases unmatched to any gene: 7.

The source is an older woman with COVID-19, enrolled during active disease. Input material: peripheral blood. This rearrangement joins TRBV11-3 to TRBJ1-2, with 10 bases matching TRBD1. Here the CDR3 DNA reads TGTGCCAGCAGCCTGGGACAGGGGCTCGGTGGCTACACCTTC. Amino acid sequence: CASSLGQGLGGYTF.